These T cell receptor beta chains were read from a single sample in a study of blood T cell repertoires in COVID-19. Clones were read by immunoSEQ multiplex PCR, and TCRdb kept only the in-frame ones, dropping some. Among some 210,000 clones listed, 65% to 90% were seen once. Specimen: PBMCs or T cells enriched from blood (not recorded which). These TCRs come from a woman between 50 and 59 years old with acute COVID-19. Both conserved end residues are part of each CDR3. A D gene is named only where the DNA matches it firmly. Not every row has a clone size; where given, it reads once, few, many or a size class.

v_gene	j_gene	abundance	d_gene	CDR3aa	CDR3nt
TRBV27	TRBJ2-7	-	TRBD1	CASSSATGVGEQYF	TGTGCCAGCAGTTCGGCAACAGGGGTCGGCGAGCAGTACTTC
TRBV2	TRBJ1-2	few	-	CASTWQEHGYTF	TGTGCCAGCACCTGGCAGGAACATGGCTACACCTTC
TRBV6-5	TRBJ2-5	-	TRBD1	CASSYGDRREETQYF	TGTGCCAGCAGTTACGGGGACAGGAGAGAAGAGACCCAGTACTTC
TRBV19	TRBJ2-7	once	TRBD1	CASRKETGSSYEQYF	TGTGCCAGTAGAAAGGAGACAGGGAGCTCCTACGAGCAGTACTTC
TRBV27	TRBJ1-2	-	-	CASSFRQHLDNYGYTF	TGTGCCAGCAGTTTCCGACAGCACCTTGATAACTATGGCTACACCTTC
TRBV6-5	TRBJ2-7	-	TRBD2	CATHWGGTGNYEQYF	TGTGCCACCCATTGGGGGGGGACTGGAAACTACGAGCAGTACTTC
TRBV6-2/TRBV6-3	TRBJ1-1	-	TRBD1	CASSYSAGGTEAFF	TGTGCCAGCAGTTATTCGGCAGGGGGGACTGAAGCTTTCTTT
TRBV27	TRBJ2-2	-	-	CASSLILPTYTGELFF	TGTGCCAGCAGTTTAATACTACCTACTTACACCGGGGAGCTGTTTTTT
TRBV2	TRBJ1-3	-	-	CASSEGPNTIYF	TGTGCCAGCAGTGAAGGGCCAAACACCATATATTTT
TRBV7-2	TRBJ2-5	-	TRBD2	CASSLGGLAGLETQYF	TGTGCCAGCAGCTTAGGGGGACTAGCGGGGCTTGAGACCCAGTACTTC
TRBV5-1	TRBJ1-6	-	TRBD1	CASSSFTDRAGNSPLHF	TGCGCCAGCAGCTCCTTCACCGACAGGGCTGGTAATTCACCCCTCCACTTT
TRBV5-3	TRBJ2-1	-	TRBD1	CARSLRPGQGLNEQFF	TGTGCCAGAAGCCTGAGACCGGGACAGGGCTTGAATGAGCAGTTCTTC
TRBV5-4	TRBJ1-2	once	-	CASSLAVGAGGYTF	TGTGCCAGCAGCTTGGCCGTGGGGGCAGGAGGCTACACCTTC
TRBV5-4	TRBJ1-3	-	-	CASSLSPAGNTIYF	TGTGCCAGCAGCTTGTCTCCGGCTGGAAACACCATATATTTT
TRBV28	TRBJ1-2	few	-	CASSPWGINYGYTF	TGTGCCAGCAGCCCCTGGGGCATAAACTATGGCTACACCTTC
TRBV7-2	TRBJ1-4	-	TRBD1	CASSPGPGQGSEKLFF	TGTGCCAGCAGCCCTGGGCCGGGACAGGGAAGTGAAAAACTGTTTTTT
TRBV2	TRBJ1-1	-	TRBD1	CASRRQGATEAFF	TGTGCCAGCAGACGACAGGGGGCCACTGAAGCTTTCTTT
TRBV5-1	TRBJ1-1	-	TRBD1	CASSPQDRVGAEAFF	TGCGCCAGCAGCCCCCAGGACAGGGTGGGGGCTGAAGCTTTCTTT
TRBV5-1	TRBJ2-3	-	TRBD1	CASSLRGQSTDTQYF	TGCGCCAGCAGCTTGAGGGGGCAAAGCACAGATACGCAGTATTTT
TRBV7-9	TRBJ1-2	-	-	CASSPRTASDANYGYTF	TGTGCCAGCAGCCCGCGGACAGCCAGTGACGCTAACTATGGCTACACCTTC
TRBV7-2	TRBJ2-3	-	TRBD2	CASSLVSGGRDTQYF	TGTGCCAGCAGCTTAGTTTCGGGGGGACGGGATACGCAGTATTTT
TRBV18	TRBJ2-7	once	TRBD1	CASSRLIPGQGAHEQYF	TGTGCCAGCTCACGACTTATTCCGGGACAGGGGGCCCACGAGCAGTACTTC